The clone carrying this T cell receptor beta chain was seen at least ten times. No antigen is known for it. With template switching, a universal primer site was added, and the cDNA carried unique molecular identifiers. TCRdb reanalysed the 5' RACE reads using MiXCR and keeps one entry per CDR3 protein. The sample has around 470,000 distinct CDR3 sequences, 14% seen once. The donors were all healthy and Caucasian. The germline V gene has CDR1 SGHRS and CDR2 YFSETQ. This CDR3 spans 14 amino acids. The V and J ends lost 1 base and 7 bases respectively, with 15 bases between them. The data originate from a study of identical twins. General study findings and limits: The study based its conclusions on cross-sectional statistical analysis and did not follow the same donors.

These data are also associated with another study on yellow fever vaccine responses in identical twins.

Sequencing used CD4+ T cells sorted from blood. The receptor comes from a woman aged 18-29 years in good health. The chain uses TRBV5-1 and TRBJ2-7; D is uncertain. CDR3 nucleotides: TGCGCCAGCAGCTTGTTGCGAGTTGAGGAGGAGCAGTACTTC. Translating it yields CASSLLRVEEEQYF.